This TCR beta chain was sequenced during a study of cytomegalovirus exposure and HLA in healthy donors. About this clone: The sample carries other DNA sequences with the same CDR3.

A multiplex PCR was run with 60 Vbeta primers and 13 Jbeta primers. The assay was immunoSEQ multiplex PCR, and TCRdb's table has in-frame clones only and misses some. The repertoire holds around 150,000 clones, with about 80% as singletons. The sequenced sample consisted of PBMCs. This receptor was taken from a female donor in good health and CMV-seronegative.

CDR3 in DNA: TGTGCCAGCAGTGGACAGGGTCGCAATCAGCCCCAGCATTTT. Translated, it gives CASSGQGRNQPQHF. The V gene is TRBV2, the J gene TRBJ1-5; 7 nucleotides agree with TRBD1. The CDR3 extends over 14 amino acids. The ends lost 4 bases at V and 2 bases at J; junction bases unmatched: 2. Germline V gives CDR1 SNHLY, CDR2 FYNNEI.